Sequencing of this T cell receptor beta chain was carried out in a study of cytomegalovirus exposure and HLA in healthy donors. As for the study in general: Genetic ancestry analysis placed around 76% of the 398 donors that were genotyped in the Caucasian-associated cluster. Study-wide results and caveats: About 87% or about 30% of the time was how often most TCR beta V segments were productive, according to an earlier analysis. There were under 200 TCR beta chains listed as cytomegalovirus-associated. The study assumed roughly uniform donor sequencing depth for presence/absence analyses.

V trimming: 4 bases; J trimming: 5 bases; junction bases outside the gene matches: 11. Germline values: CDR1 LGHNA, CDR2 YNFKEQ. The CDR3 is 15 residues long. Primers: 60 Vbeta forward and 13 Jbeta reverse. Libraries were prepared by immunoSEQ multiplex PCR; TCRdb keeps only in-frame clonotypes and omits some of them. The sample yields 120,000 to 150,000 clones, 70% to 85% seen once. Of note for this clone: Its antigen remains unidentified.

Sequencing was carried out using PBMCs. The chain uses TRBV4-2 and TRBJ2-7; 7 bases map to TRBD1. The source of this sequence is a male donor in good health and CMV-seronegative. The CDR3 sequence is CASSRSGQESHEQYF. The DNA for the CDR3 is TGTGCCAGCAGCCGGTCCGGACAGGAGTCCCACGAGCAGTACTTC.